A single sample gave rise to the 18 T cell receptor beta chains below, sequenced in a study of Graves' ophthalmopathy and Graves' hyperthyroidism (dated by TCRdb to 2016 to 2019). TCRdb names Illumina HiSeq 2000 as the instrument used. For repertoire sequencing, TCR beta CDR3 regions were amplified from RNA transcripts. The first round of RT-PCR was done with HTBI primers and the Qiagen OneStep RT-PCR kit, and was followed by a second round of multiplex PCR, then size selection and purification. TCRdb reprocessing: public reads trimmed at Q25 with fastp, clones called with MiXCR, in-frame beta chains kept. Each entry merges the rows of one CDR3 protein and shows their most common DNA and genes. Within this sample are some 350,000 distinct CDR3 sequences, with approximately 18% of them counted one time only. Jointly, the top ten make up around 2.4% of the sample. Sequencing was done on a sample of peripheral blood. The receptor set was obtained from an adult woman with stable Graves' hyperthyroidism.

At least ten counts were recorded for this clonotype. J is TRBJ1-6 and V is TRBV7-2; maybe TRBD1 (5 bases). V lost 2 bases and J lost 6, with 11 bases in between. CDR3 length equals 15 residues. The V gene's germline CDR1 is SGHTA and CDR2 FQGNSA. The DNA of the CDR3 is TGTGCCAGCAGCTTACTTGACAGTAGTAATTCACCCCTCCACTTT. The encoded protein is CASSLLDSSNSPLHF.

This clonotype was found a few times. This chain uses TRBV20-1 with TRBJ2-3; D not certain. Germline V gene sequence: CDR1 DFQATT, CDR2 SNEGSKA (reference sequence). V was shortened by 4 bases and J by 0 bases, with 11 bases between the two germline ends. The CDR3 has 14 amino acids. The CDR3 protein is CSAIRQASTDTQYF. Here the CDR3 DNA reads TGCAGTGCTATACGGCAGGCTAGCACAGATACGCAGTATTTT.

This clonotype was recorded at least ten times. The J gene is TRBJ2-7, the V gene TRBV7-2; D may be TRBD1 (6 bases). Per germline, CDR1 SGHTA and CDR2 FQGNSA. The CDR3 covers 17 residues. Trimming stripped 2 bases from V and 0 bases from J, with 17 bases between. Written as DNA, the CDR3 is TGTGCCAGCAGCTTACGCCAAGGACAGTTAAGCTCCTACGAGCAGTACTTC. Translation gives CASSLRQGQLSSYEQYF.

This clonotype was detected ten times or more. The chain links TRBV30 to TRBJ2-7; the D is unclear. From germline, CDR1 is GTSNPN and CDR2 SVGIG (reference sequence). The ends were cut back, 1 base at V and 2 bases at J, with 9 bases in the middle. The CDR3 totals 13 residues. DNA for the CDR3: TGTGCCTGGAGTGCCCTTCGCCCCTACGAGCAGTACTTC. Translating it yields CAWSALRPYEQYF.

The J gene is TRBJ2-7, the V gene TRBV6-2 or TRBV6-3; 7 positions match TRBD2. CDR1 MNHEY and CDR2 SVGEGT come from the germline V gene. The CDR3 spans 18 residues. V lost 6 bases to trimming and J lost 2 bases; unmatched junction nucleotides: 19. The CDR3 protein is CASRPRGGHKATPYEQYF. The CDR3 DNA is TGTGCCAGCAGACCCCGGGGAGGGCATAAAGCGACACCCTACGAGCAGTACTTC.

This clonotype showed up many times. V and J are TRBV20-1 and TRBJ2-5; perhaps TRBD2 as D (6 bases). The ends were cut back, 1 base at V and 2 bases at J, with 11 bases in the middle. Germline loops: CDR1 DFQATT, CDR2 SNEGSKA (reference sequence). The CDR3 runs 14 residues. The CDR3 region has the DNA TGCAGTGCTAGAGCCGGGACTCCTCAAGAGACCCAGTACTTC. It is translated as CSARAGTPQETQYF.

This clonotype was detected ten times or more. The chain couples TRBV12-3 or TRBV12-4 to TRBJ1-1; a weak D match, TRBD1 (5 bases). Trimming removed 3 bases from V and 0 bases from J, with 8 bases in between. This CDR3 spans 14 amino acids. CDR3: CASSLGDLNTEAFF. For the CDR3, the DNA is TGTGCCAGCAGTTTGGGGGACTTGAACACTGAAGCTTTCTTT.

V gene TRBV27 combines with J gene TRBJ1-1; no firm D call. Germline-derived CDR1 and CDR2 are MNHEY and SMNVEV (reference sequence). V dropped 2 bases and J dropped 5 bases, with 12 bases sitting between them. The CDR3 runs to 14 residues. DNA for the CDR3: TGTGCCAGCAGTTTAACCTCCGGGGTAACTGAAGCTTTCTTT. Translation gives CASSLTSGVTEAFF.

The chain uses TRBV11-1 and TRBJ2-5; D remains ambiguous. Per the germline V gene, CDR1 is SGHAT and CDR2 is FQDESV (reference sequence). Trimming took 5 bases from V and 4 from J, leaving 17 bases between them. This CDR3 region has 15 residues. In nucleotides, the CDR3 is TGTGCCAGCAGCACCCATCACCGGAAGGGAGAGACCCAGTACTTC. This codes for CASSTHHRKGETQYF. The variable domain in full, completed from reference TRBV11-1 and TRBJ2-5, reads EAEVAQSPRYKITEKSQAVAFWCDPISGHATLYWYRQILGQGPELLVQFQDESVVDDSQLPKDRFSAERLKGVDSTLKIQPAELGDSAMYLCASSTHHRKGETQYFGPGTRLLVL.

This clonotype has ten or more counts. The chain couples TRBV27 to TRBJ1-2, with D possibly matching TRBD1 (5 bases). Trimming took 3 bases from V and 7 from J, leaving 15 bases between them. Germline CDR1 reads MNHEY; CDR2 reads SMNVEV (reference sequence). This CDR3 region has 14 residues. CDR3 sequence (DNA): TGTGCCAGCAGTTTGCGCCAGGGAGCTCGTGGCTACACCTTC. Its translation is CASSLRQGARGYTF.

On this clonotype itself: An end of the junction differs from the germline gene, which may be a read error. The chain couples TRBV29-1 to TRBJ2-7, with 8 bases fitting TRBD2. The CDR3 extends over 13 amino acids. Germline CDR1 is SQVTM and CDR2 is ANQGSEA. CDR3 residues: CRVGDGRALEQYF. CDR3 DNA: TGCCGCGTAGGCGACGGGAGGGCCCTCGAGCAGTACTTC.

Of note for this clonotype: A read error is possible here, since a much larger clone lies one base away. This chain joins TRBV12-3 or TRBV12-4 and TRBJ1-5; D is unclear. V was trimmed by 5 bases and J by 4 bases, leaving 9 bases between them. There are 13 residues in the CDR3. The CDR3 loop is CASSGRTNQPQHF. The CDR3 nucleotides are TGTGCCAGCAGTGGACGGACTAATCAGCCCCAGCATTTT.

The rearrangement links TRBV2 to TRBJ2-5; TRBD2 agrees at 10 bases. The trim removed 4 bases at V and 5 bases at J, leaving 13 bases unmatched. The CDR3 spans 17 residues. Germline assignment: CDR1 SNHLY and CDR2 FYNNEI. CDR3 residues: CASSAVEPGLALETQYF. The CDR3 DNA follows: TGTGCCAGCAGTGCCGTAGAGCCGGGACTAGCGTTGGAGACCCAGTACTTC.

This clonotype has ten or more counts. This chain links TRBV19 with TRBJ1-1; possible D gene TRBD1, 6 bases. Trimming removed 1 base from V and 2 bases from J, with 8 bases in between. The CDR3 totals 14 residues. CDR1 is LNHDA and CDR2 is SQIVND in the germline V gene (reference sequence). The CDR3 is CASSIGGPNTEAFF. Here the CDR3 DNA reads TGTGCCAGTAGTATAGGGGGGCCCAACACTGAAGCTTTCTTT.

This clonotype was picked up many times. The chain is built from TRBV7-2 and TRBJ2-7, with D possibly TRBD2 on 6 matching bases. The CDR3 has 13 residues. CDR1 is SGHTA and CDR2 is FQGNSA in the germline V gene. Trimming removed 3 bases from V and 3 bases from J, with 9 bases in between. The CDR3 region has the DNA TGTGCCAGCAGCTTTAGCGGAAACTACGAGCAGTACTTC. Protein product: CASSFSGNYEQYF.

The table lists this clonotype with many counts. A much larger clonotype is one base distant, so this may be a read error. This rearrangement joins TRBV27 to TRBJ2-7; D is undetermined. From germline, CDR1 is MNHEY and CDR2 SMNVEV (reference sequence). The CDR3 runs to 11 residues. V lost 3 bases and J lost 2, with 2 bases in between. CDR3 sequence reads: CASSFPYEQYF. In DNA, the CDR3 is TGTGCCAGCAGTTTCCCCTACGAGCAGTACTTC.

This clonotype was counted ten times or more. The chain links TRBV6-5 to TRBJ1-5; the D gene is possibly TRBD1 (5 bases). Deletions cut 5 bases from V and 0 bases from J, with 11 bases between. The CDR3 consists of 15 residues. In germline, CDR1 is MNHEY, CDR2 SVGAGI. CDR3 nucleotides: TGTGCCAGCAGTCCTAGGGGTTATAGCAATCAGCCCCAGCATTTT. Protein sequence: CASSPRGYSNQPQHF.

This clonotype was observed at least ten times. This sequence joins TRBV4-3 and TRBJ1-2, with a weak D call TRBD1 (5 bases). Germline CDR1 LGHNA, CDR2 YSLEER. The CDR3 covers 13 residues. V was shortened by 3 bases and J by 0 bases, with 5 bases between the two germline ends. This chain's CDR3 is CASSQGANYGYTF. CDR3 DNA sequence: TGCGCCAGCAGCCAGGGGGCTAACTATGGCTACACCTTC.